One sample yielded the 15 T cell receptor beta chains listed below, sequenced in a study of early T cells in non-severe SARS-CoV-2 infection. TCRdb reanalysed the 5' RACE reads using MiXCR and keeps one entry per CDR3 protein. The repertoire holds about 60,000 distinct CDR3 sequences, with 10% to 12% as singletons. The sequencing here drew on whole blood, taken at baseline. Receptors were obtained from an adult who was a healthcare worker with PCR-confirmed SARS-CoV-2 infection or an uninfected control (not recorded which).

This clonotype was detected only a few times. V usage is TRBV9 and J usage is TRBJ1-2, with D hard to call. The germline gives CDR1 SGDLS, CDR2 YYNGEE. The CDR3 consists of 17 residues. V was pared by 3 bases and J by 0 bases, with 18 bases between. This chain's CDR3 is CASSGDLNRESNYGYTF. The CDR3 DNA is TGTGCCAGCAGCGGAGACCTGAACAGAGAATCTAACTATGGCTACACCTTC.

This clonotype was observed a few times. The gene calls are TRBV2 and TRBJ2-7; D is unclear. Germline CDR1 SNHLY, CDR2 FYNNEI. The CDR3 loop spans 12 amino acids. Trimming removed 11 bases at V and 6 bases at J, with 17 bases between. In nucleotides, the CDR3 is TGTGCCGCTAGGGTGTTCTGGGGCGAGCAGTACTTC. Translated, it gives CAARVFWGEQYF.

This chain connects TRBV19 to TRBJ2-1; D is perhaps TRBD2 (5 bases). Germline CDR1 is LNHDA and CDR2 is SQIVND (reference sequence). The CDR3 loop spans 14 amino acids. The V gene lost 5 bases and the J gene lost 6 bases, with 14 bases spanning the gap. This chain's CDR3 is CASSSARVVNEQFF. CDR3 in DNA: TGTGCCAGTAGTTCTGCGCGGGTGGTCAATGAGCAGTTCTTC.

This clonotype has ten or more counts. The CDR3 loop reads CASSQIHGGGYNEQFF. The CDR3 bases are TGTGCCAGCAGCCAAATCCACGGGGGGGGATACAATGAGCAGTTCTTC. The V gene is TRBV14, the J gene TRBJ2-1, with 8 nucleotides matching TRBD2. The CDR3 covers 16 residues. From germline, CDR1 is SGHDN and CDR2 FVKESK. Losses at the gene ends were 2 bases for V and 4 bases for J; bases not matched to a gene: 7.

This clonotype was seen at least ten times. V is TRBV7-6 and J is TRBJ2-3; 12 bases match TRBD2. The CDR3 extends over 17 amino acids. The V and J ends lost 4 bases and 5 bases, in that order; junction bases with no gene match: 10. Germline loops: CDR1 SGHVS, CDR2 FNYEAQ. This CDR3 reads CASSSELAGGHGDTQYF. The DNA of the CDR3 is TGTGCCAGCAGCTCGGAACTAGCGGGGGGACATGGAGATACGCAGTATTTT.

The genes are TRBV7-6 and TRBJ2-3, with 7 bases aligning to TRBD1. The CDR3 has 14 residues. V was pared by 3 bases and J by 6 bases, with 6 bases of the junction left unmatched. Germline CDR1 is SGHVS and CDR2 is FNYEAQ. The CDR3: CASSLGDRADTQYF. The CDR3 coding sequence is TGTGCCAGCAGCTTGGGTGACAGGGCGGATACGCAGTATTTT.

CDR3 sequence: CASRKLASQPQHF. The CDR3 DNA follows: TGTGCCAGCAGGAAACTGGCGTCTCAGCCCCAGCATTTT. This chain joins TRBV6-5 and TRBJ1-5; D not resolved. The germline gives CDR1 MNHEY, CDR2 SVGAGI. This CDR3 has 13 amino acids. Between the trimmed V and J ends, which lost 6 bases and 6 bases, there was a span of 12 bases.

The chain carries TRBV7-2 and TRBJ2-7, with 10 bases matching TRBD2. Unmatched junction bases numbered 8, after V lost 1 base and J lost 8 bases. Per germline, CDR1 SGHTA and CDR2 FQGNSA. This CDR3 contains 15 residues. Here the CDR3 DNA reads TGTGCCAGCAGCTTAGGTCAGAGCGGGGGGGACCAGCAGTACTTC. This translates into CASSLGQSGGDQQYF.

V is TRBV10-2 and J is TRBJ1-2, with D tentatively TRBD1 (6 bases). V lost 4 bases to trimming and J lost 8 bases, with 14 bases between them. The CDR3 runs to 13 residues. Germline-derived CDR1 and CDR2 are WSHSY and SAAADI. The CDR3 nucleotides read TGCGCCAGCAGTGGCCGCCGACAGGACGGCTACACCTTC. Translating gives CASSGRRQDGYTF.

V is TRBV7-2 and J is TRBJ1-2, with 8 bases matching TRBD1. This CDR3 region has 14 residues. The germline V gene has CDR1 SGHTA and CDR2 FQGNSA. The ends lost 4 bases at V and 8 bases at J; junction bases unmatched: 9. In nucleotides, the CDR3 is TGTGCCAGCAGCTCCGGACAGGGCCACAGGGGCTACACCTTC. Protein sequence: CASSSGQGHRGYTF.

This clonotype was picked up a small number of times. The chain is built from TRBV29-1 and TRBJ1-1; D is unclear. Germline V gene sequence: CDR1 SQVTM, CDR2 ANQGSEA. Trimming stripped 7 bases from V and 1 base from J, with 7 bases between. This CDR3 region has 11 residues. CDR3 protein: CSDVKNTEAFF. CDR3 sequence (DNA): TGCAGCGACGTGAAGAACACTGAAGCTTTCTTT.

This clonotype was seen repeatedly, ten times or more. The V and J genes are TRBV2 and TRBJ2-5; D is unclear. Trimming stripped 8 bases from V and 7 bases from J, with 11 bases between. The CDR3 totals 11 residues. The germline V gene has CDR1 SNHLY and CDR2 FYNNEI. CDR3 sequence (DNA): TGTGCCAGCGCCGTAGCACGGACCCAGTACTTC. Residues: CASAVARTQYF.

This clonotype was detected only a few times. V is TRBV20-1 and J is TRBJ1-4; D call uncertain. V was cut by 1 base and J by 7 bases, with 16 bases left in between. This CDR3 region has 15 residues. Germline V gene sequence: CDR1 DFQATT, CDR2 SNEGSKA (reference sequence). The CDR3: CSARGAGKGSEKLFF. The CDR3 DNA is TGCAGTGCTAGAGGAGCCGGGAAAGGGAGTGAAAAACTGTTTTTT.

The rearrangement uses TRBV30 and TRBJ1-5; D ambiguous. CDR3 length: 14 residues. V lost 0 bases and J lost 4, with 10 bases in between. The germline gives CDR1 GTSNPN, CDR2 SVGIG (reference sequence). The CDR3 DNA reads TGTGCCTGGAGTGTAAATTCGGGGAATCAGCCCCAGCATTTT. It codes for CAWSVNSGNQPQHF. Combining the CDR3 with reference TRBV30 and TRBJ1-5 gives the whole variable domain SQTIHQWPATLVQPVGSPLSLECTVEGTSNPNLYWYRQAAGRGLQLLFYSVGIGQISSEVPQNLSASRPQDRQFILSSKKLLLSDSGFYLCAWSVNSGNQPQHFGDGTRLSIL.

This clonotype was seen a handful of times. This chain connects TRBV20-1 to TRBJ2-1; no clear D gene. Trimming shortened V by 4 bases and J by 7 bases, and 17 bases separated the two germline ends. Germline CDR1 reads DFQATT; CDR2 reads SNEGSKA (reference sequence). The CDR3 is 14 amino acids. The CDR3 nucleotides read TGCAGTGCTAATGAGTTGGGGTCTAGGAATGAGCAGTTCTTC. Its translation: CSANELGSRNEQFF.